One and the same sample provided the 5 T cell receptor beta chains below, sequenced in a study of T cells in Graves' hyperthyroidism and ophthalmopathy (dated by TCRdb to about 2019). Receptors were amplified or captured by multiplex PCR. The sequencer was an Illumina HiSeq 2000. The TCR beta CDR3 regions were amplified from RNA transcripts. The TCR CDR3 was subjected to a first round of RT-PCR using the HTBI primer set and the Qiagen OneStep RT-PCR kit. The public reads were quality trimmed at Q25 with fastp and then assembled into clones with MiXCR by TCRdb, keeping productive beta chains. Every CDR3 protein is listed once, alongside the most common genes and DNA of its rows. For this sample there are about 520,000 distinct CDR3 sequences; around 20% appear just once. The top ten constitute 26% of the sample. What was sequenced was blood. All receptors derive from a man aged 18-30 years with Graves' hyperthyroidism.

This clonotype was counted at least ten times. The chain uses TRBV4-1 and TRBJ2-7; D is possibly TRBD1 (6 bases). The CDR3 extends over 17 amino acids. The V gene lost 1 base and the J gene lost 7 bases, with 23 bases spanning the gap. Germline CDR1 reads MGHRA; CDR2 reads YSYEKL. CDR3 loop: CASSQVSSLRGWWEQYF. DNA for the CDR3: TGCGCCAGCAGCCAAGTCTCGTCCCTCAGGGGCTGGTGGGAGCAGTACTTC.

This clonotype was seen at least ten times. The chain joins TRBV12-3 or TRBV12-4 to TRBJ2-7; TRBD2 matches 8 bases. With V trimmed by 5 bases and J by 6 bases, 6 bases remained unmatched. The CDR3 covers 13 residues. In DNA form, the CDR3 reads TGTGCCAGCAGTCTCGGACTAGCAGGCGAGCAGTACTTC. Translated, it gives CASSLGLAGEQYF.

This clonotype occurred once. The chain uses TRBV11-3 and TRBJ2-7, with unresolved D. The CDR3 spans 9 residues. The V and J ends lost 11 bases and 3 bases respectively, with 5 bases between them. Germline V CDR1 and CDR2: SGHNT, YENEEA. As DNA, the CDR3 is TGTGCCGGGGACTACGAGCAGTACTTC. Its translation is CAGDYEQYF.

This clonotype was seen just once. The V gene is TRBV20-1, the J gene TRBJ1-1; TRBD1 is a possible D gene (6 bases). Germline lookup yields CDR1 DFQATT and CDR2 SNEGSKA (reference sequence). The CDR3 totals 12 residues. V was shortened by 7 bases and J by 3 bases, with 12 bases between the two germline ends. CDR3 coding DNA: TGCAGTGTGACAGGCCGGCACACTGAAGCTTTCTTT. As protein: CSVTGRHTEAFF.

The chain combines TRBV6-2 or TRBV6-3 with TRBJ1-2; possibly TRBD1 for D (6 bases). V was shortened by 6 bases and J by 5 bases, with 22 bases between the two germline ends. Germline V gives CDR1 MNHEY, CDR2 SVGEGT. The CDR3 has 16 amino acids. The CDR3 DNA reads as TGTGCCAGCAGCCGCTCGGGGGGCCAAGAGGGGTATGGCTACACCTTC. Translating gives CASSRSGGQEGYGYTF.